One and the same sample provided the 29 T cell receptor beta chains below, sequenced in a study of T-cell memory formation after mild COVID-19. TCRdb reanalysed the 5' RACE reads using MiXCR and keeps one entry per CDR3 protein. The sample shows around 410,000 distinct CDR3 sequences, around a quarter of them seen only once. The sequenced material came from PBMCs or a T cell subset sorted from them (not recorded which). Source of these receptors: an adult woman who had mild COVID-19 (a few samples of this study predate the infection). Cell type and time point are not known.

This clonotype was seen only a few times. The chain combines TRBV15 with TRBJ2-1, with a tentative D call TRBD1 (6 bases). This CDR3 spans 16 amino acids. V lost 5 bases and J lost 4, with 18 bases in between. The germline CDR1 and CDR2 sequences are LNHNV and YYDKDF (reference sequence). The CDR3 sequence is CATSPWTATRYNEQFF. The CDR3, as DNA: TGTGCCACCAGCCCATGGACAGCTACCCGATACAATGAGCAGTTCTTC.

V usage is TRBV2 and J usage is TRBJ2-1; 9 bases align to TRBD2. CDR1 SNHLY and CDR2 FYNNEI come from the germline V gene. The J segment lost 0 bases and the V segment lost 8 bases, leaving 5 bases of the junction unmatched. The CDR3 contains 15 residues. The CDR3 region is CASGSSGNSYNEQFF. The CDR3 coding sequence is TGTGCCAGCGGTTCTAGCGGGAACTCCTACAATGAGCAGTTCTTC. Supplemented by reference TRBV2 and TRBJ2-1, the full variable domain reads EPEVTQTPSHQVTQMGQEVILRCVPISNHLYFYWYRQILGQKVEFLVSFYNNEISEKSEIFDDQFSVERPDGSNFTLKIRSTKLEDSAMYFCASGSSGNSYNEQFFGPGTRLTVL.

The chain uses TRBV20-1 and TRBJ2-1; 9 bases line up with TRBD2. The CDR3 is 17 amino acids. The germline V gene encodes CDR1 DFQATT and CDR2 SNEGSKA (reference sequence). V dropped 5 bases and J dropped 3; count of bases not matched to a gene: 14. In DNA form, the CDR3 reads TGCAGTGCTCCCCCCGGGGAGCCTAGCGGGGTCTACAATGAGCAGTTCTTC. Amino acids: CSAPPGEPSGVYNEQFF.

Only a few counts were recorded for this clonotype. This chain links TRBV5-1 with TRBJ2-7; 8 bases map to TRBD1. V shed 0 bases and J 7 bases; nucleotides not matched to a gene: 6. In germline, CDR1 is SGHRS, CDR2 YFSETQ. This CDR3 contains 14 residues. This CDR3 is CASSLGQGAFEQYF. CDR3 nucleotide sequence: TGCGCCAGCAGCTTGGGTCAGGGGGCATTTGAGCAGTACTTC.

This clonotype was counted ten times or more. CDR3 DNA: TGCGCCAGCAGCAGCTCAGGGGTAGAGACCCAGTACTTC. Translation gives CASSSSGVETQYF. V usage is TRBV5-1 and J usage is TRBJ2-5; TRBD1 is a possible D gene (6 bases). Trimming took 4 bases from V and 4 from J, leaving 11 bases between them. CDR3 length equals 13 residues. The germline CDR1 and CDR2 sequences are SGHRS and YFSETQ.

This clonotype was seen more than once but under ten times. V is TRBV3-1 and J is TRBJ1-1; TRBD1 is a possible D gene (5 bases). This CDR3 comprises 19 residues. Germline V lookup: CDR1 LGHDT, CDR2 YNNKEL (reference sequence). Trimming removed 0 bases at V and 6 bases at J, with 26 bases between. The CDR3 bases are TGTGCCAGCAGCCAAGATCGGAGCTACTCGAGGGACCCCGGCGCTGAAGCTTTCTTT. Translating it yields CASSQDRSYSRDPGAEAFF.

The chain links TRBV24-1 to TRBJ1-1; possible D gene TRBD1, 5 bases. The CDR3 has 14 amino acids. Trimming cost V 7 bases and J 1 base, with 12 bases left between them. Looked up from germline, CDR1 is KGHDR and CDR2 is SFDVKD. The CDR3 protein is CATRRGPGNTEAFF. In nucleotides, the CDR3 is TGTGCCACCAGGAGGGGCCCGGGGAACACTGAAGCTTTCTTT.

On this clonotype itself: Since the CDR3 does not end with the conserved phenylalanine or tryptophan, this likely comes from a read error. The V and J genes are TRBV5-1 and TRBJ2-7, with 8 bases fitting TRBD1. The CDR3 has 17 residues. Losses at the gene ends were 4 bases for V and 0 bases for J; bases not matched to a gene: 12. Germline CDR1 is SGHRS and CDR2 is YFSETQ. CDR3 residues: CASSPRQGPPSSYEQYL. The CDR3 DNA reads TGCGCCAGCAGCCCCCGACAGGGGCCCCCAAGCTCCTACGAGCAGTACTTA.

The chain carries TRBV5-4 and TRBJ2-5; D is unresolved. The CDR3 is 13 residues long. Germline CDR1 and CDR2: SGHNT and YYREEE (reference sequence). Between the trimmed V and J ends, which lost 0 bases and 5 bases, there was a span of 8 bases. The CDR3, as DNA: TGTGCCAGCAGCTTGGTAAAATCTGAGACCCAGTACTTC. It encodes CASSLVKSETQYF. The full variable domain, its missing parts supplied by reference TRBV5-4 and TRBJ2-5, is ETGVTQSPTHLIKTRGQQVTLRCSSQSGHNTVSWYQQALGQGPQFIFQYYREEENGRGNFPPRFSGLQFPNYSSELNVNALELDDSALYLCASSLVKSETQYFGPGTRLLVL.

The rearrangement links TRBV3-1 to TRBJ1-1; D is unresolved. Germline CDR1 is LGHDT and CDR2 is YNNKEL (reference sequence). The CDR3 length is 13 residues. Trimming took 4 bases from V and 4 from J, leaving 10 bases between them. The CDR3 DNA reads as TGTGCCAGCAGCCCGCCGGGGATCACTGAAGCTTTCTTT. Its protein product is CASSPPGITEAFF.

This clonotype came up a few times. The genes are TRBV7-9 and TRBJ2-3; the D gene could be TRBD1 or TRBD2 (5 bases each). The CDR3 has 17 residues. Germline loops: CDR1 SEHNR, CDR2 FQNEAQ (reference sequence). Trimming cost V 1 base and J 1 base, with 15 bases left between them. The CDR3: CASSLGRTGAGTDTQYF. CDR3 in DNA: TGTGCCAGCAGCTTAGGACGGACCGGGGCAGGCACAGATACGCAGTATTTT.

V is TRBV12-3 or TRBV12-4 and J is TRBJ1-2; 7 positions agree with TRBD1. The J segment lost 8 bases and the V segment lost 4 bases, leaving 7 bases of the junction unmatched. The CDR3 sequence is 13 residues long. CDR3 loop: CASSSLDRAGYTF. The CDR3, as DNA: TGTGCCAGCAGTTCCCTTGACAGGGCCGGCTACACCTTC.

A single count supports this clonotype. J is TRBJ2-3 and V is TRBV4-3; maybe TRBD2 (7 bases). V was pared by 5 bases and J by 0 bases, with 18 bases between. The CDR3 consists of 17 residues. Germline CDR1 reads LGHNA; CDR2 reads YSLEER. CDR3 DNA: TGCGCCAGCAGCAGAAGTCTAGGGGGGGGTAGCACAGATACGCAGTATTTT. Translated, it gives CASSRSLGGGSTDTQYF.

The chain joins TRBV28 to TRBJ2-7; D is possibly TRBD1 or TRBD2 (5 bases each). The germline gives CDR1 MDHEN, CDR2 SYDVKM. The CDR3 is 15 residues long. V shed 1 base and J shed 2 bases, with 12 bases lying between them. Here the CDR3 DNA reads TGTGCCAGCAGTTTATCTCGTGGGGGTACCTACGAGCAGTACTTC. Residues: CASSLSRGGTYEQYF.

This clonotype was observed a handful of times. The V gene is TRBV3-1, the J gene TRBJ2-3; no definite D call. There are 16 residues in the CDR3. Trimming pared 4 bases from V and 1 base from J, leaving 15 bases between. The germline V gene encodes CDR1 LGHDT and CDR2 YNNKEL (reference sequence). The CDR3 protein is CASSPLGELRTDTQYF. The DNA of the CDR3 is TGTGCCAGCAGCCCCCTTGGGGAACTTCGCACAGATACGCAGTATTTT.

There are a few counts of this clonotype. The CDR3: CAIGQENYGYTF. The CDR3 DNA follows: TGTGCCATCGGACAGGAAAACTATGGCTACACCTTC. The rearrangement uses TRBV25-1 and TRBJ1-2, with TRBD1 matching 7 bases. Germline V gene sequence: CDR1 MGHDK, CDR2 SYGVNS. V was pared by 10 bases and J by 2 bases, with 4 bases of the junction left unmatched. The CDR3 loop spans 12 amino acids.

The chain's CDR3 is CSARDWLTTATDTQYF. In DNA form, the CDR3 reads TGCAGTGCTAGAGATTGGCTGACTACCGCCACAGATACGCAGTATTTT. The chain recombines TRBV20-1 with TRBJ2-3, with D possibly TRBD2 on 5 matching bases. The CDR3 has 16 amino acids. The V end lost 0 bases, the J end lost 2 bases, and 15 bases lay between the germline ends. From germline, CDR1 is DFQATT and CDR2 SNEGSKA (reference sequence).

Only a few counts were recorded for this clonotype. The chain links TRBV7-2 to TRBJ2-5, with 8 bases identical to TRBD2. CDR1 and CDR2 from the germline V gene are SGHTA and FQGNSA. This CDR3 comprises 14 residues. The V gene end was trimmed by 6 bases and the J gene end by 4 bases; junction bases not matched to a gene: 7. The CDR3 region has the DNA TGTGCCAGCAGGCCAACGGCGGGAGGAGAGACCCAGTACTTC. As protein: CASRPTAGGETQYF.

The CDR3 sequence is CASSAGPYEKLFF. The CDR3 coding sequence is TGTGCCAGCAGCGCCGGGCCCTATGAAAAACTGTTTTTT. The chain carries TRBV6-5 and TRBJ1-4, with D unclear. The CDR3 sequence is 13 residues long. Germline CDR1 reads MNHEY; CDR2 reads SVGAGI. Between the trimmed V and J ends, which lost 6 bases and 6 bases, there was a span of 11 bases.

CDR3 region: CASSSRDVDTQYF. The DNA for the CDR3 is TGTGCCAGCAGTTCCAGAGACGTAGATACGCAGTATTTT. The V and J genes are TRBV12-3 or TRBV12-4 and TRBJ2-3; D not resolved. Trimming removed 4 bases at V and 5 bases at J, with 10 bases between. The CDR3 length is 13 residues.

This sequence joins TRBV9 and TRBJ2-3; the D is unclear. Germline V gives CDR1 SGDLS, CDR2 YYNGEE. V was cut by 1 base and J by 6 bases, with 6 bases left in between. The CDR3 totals 12 residues. This CDR3 reads CASSVRWDTQYF. The CDR3 DNA reads as TGTGCCAGCAGCGTACGGTGGGATACGCAGTATTTT.

This clonotype was observed a handful of times. V and J are TRBV15 and TRBJ2-5; D might be TRBD1 (6 bases). Trimming left V 3 bases short and J 3 bases short, with 8 bases between. Germline values: CDR1 LNHNV, CDR2 YYDKDF (reference sequence). CDR3 size: 13 residues. The CDR3 here is CATSRGAEETQYF. CDR3 bases: TGTGCCACCAGCAGGGGGGCTGAAGAGACCCAGTACTTC.

V usage is TRBV20-1 and J usage is TRBJ1-1; 8 bases match TRBD1. J gave up 1 base and V 7 bases, and 5 bases lay outside the gene matches. The CDR3 has 13 amino acids. From germline, CDR1 is DFQATT and CDR2 SNEGSKA (reference sequence). This CDR3 reads CSDLDRGNTEAFF. CDR3 nucleotides: TGCAGTGATCTCGACAGGGGGAACACTGAAGCTTTCTTT.

V usage is TRBV12-3 or TRBV12-4 and J usage is TRBJ2-7; 7 bases are shared with TRBD2. This CDR3 is built from 12 residues. Losses at the gene ends were 8 bases for V and 7 bases for J; bases not matched to a gene: 8. Here the CDR3 DNA reads TGTGCCAGCTCCGGCGGGGGTCTAGAGCAGTACTTC. Residues: CASSGGGLEQYF.

This clonotype was observed a handful of times. This sequence joins TRBV10-3 and TRBJ2-1; no clear D. From germline, CDR1 is ENHRY and CDR2 SYGVKD. The CDR3 length is 15 residues. V was cut by 3 bases and J by 0 bases, with 9 bases left in between. This CDR3 is CAISDGQRSYNEQFF. CDR3 coding DNA: TGTGCCATCAGTGATGGGCAACGCTCCTACAATGAGCAGTTCTTC.

The chain employs TRBV4-1 and TRBJ1-1; D is unresolved. V was trimmed by 2 bases and J by 5 bases, leaving 9 bases between them. The CDR3 has 13 residues. Germline CDR1 is MGHRA and CDR2 is YSYEKL. The CDR3 DNA follows: TGCGCCAGCAGCCAATTTTCGGGGACTGAAGCTTTCTTT. Amino acids: CASSQFSGTEAFF.

CDR3 in DNA: TGCGCCAGCAGCTATAGCGACAGTAAGATTGAAGCTTTCTTT. Residues: CASSYSDSKIEAFF. The chain joins TRBV5-1 to TRBJ1-1; the D gene is possibly TRBD1 (5 bases). Germline V CDR1 and CDR2: SGHRS, YFSETQ. The CDR3 runs 14 residues. The V end was cut by 3 bases, the J end by 7 bases, with 16 bases between.

This clonotype was picked up a small number of times. This rearrangement joins TRBV30 to TRBJ2-7; TRBD2 matches 8 bases. Per germline, CDR1 GTSNPN and CDR2 SVGIG (reference sequence). There are 13 residues in the CDR3. V shed 4 bases and J 4 bases; nucleotides not matched to a gene: 6. CDR3 in DNA: TGTGCCTGGAATCGAGGACTAGCATACGAGCAGTACTTC. Its translation: CAWNRGLAYEQYF.

This chain links TRBV24-1 with TRBJ2-7; 8 bases agree with TRBD2. This CDR3 is 14 amino acids long. Per germline, CDR1 KGHDR and CDR2 SFDVKD. V lost 7 bases to trimming and J lost 2 bases; unmatched junction nucleotides: 6. CDR3 in DNA: TGTGCCACCAGCGCGGGGGGTGGAGCCTACGAGCAGTACTTC. Translating gives CATSAGGGAYEQYF.